This paragraph covers one T cell receptor (beta chain) sequence. Which antigen it targets is not known. No base-level quality is on record; no much larger clone is a single base apart. V is cut back by 3 bases and J by 8 bases, with 7 bases in the junction unmatched. The CDR3 holds 14 amino acids from the cysteine to the phenylalanine. The kept DNA is CDR3 alone, 42 bases in frame from the first base. CDR1 and CDR2 were assigned from the germline V gene as SGHVS and FNYEAQ. The data originate from a study of graft-versus-host responses after intestinal transplantation (dated by TCRdb to 2020 to 2022). Background on the whole study: Recipients received multivisceral, liver-intestinal, or isolated intestinal transplants. A cohort of under 30 intestinal transplant recipients, including one retransplant, was enrolled, and a few patients lacking pretransplant specimens were excluded. All recipients received anti-thymocyte globulin induction followed by maintenance tacrolimus and steroids for approximately 3 years. After intestinal transplantation, graft-versus-host and host-versus-graft alloreactive T cell clones in the graft, circulation and bone marrow were tracked using bulk TCR-beta CDR3 sequencing. Alloreactive clones were identified by sequencing pre-transplant mixed lymphocyte reaction products and comparing these products with unstimulated pre-transplant donor and recipient T cells. Rather than going through the commercial service, samples from three later patients were sequenced in-house on an Illumina MiSeq and processed with MiXCR. A peak of at least 4% donor T cells among recipient peripheral blood mononuclear cells was the definition used for donor T cell macrochimerism.

Broad study findings and their caveats: GvH clones were detected in recipient bone marrow, and some of these GvH clones were observed earlier in ileal mucosa or blood, consistent with an intestinal mucosal origin. In patients with donor T cell macrochimerism, the allografts had high GvH to HvG T cell clonal ratios. The conclusions were limited by the relatively low number and heterogeneity of the intestinal transplant patients. Peak levels of circulating GvH clones were associated with declines in HvG clones early after transplant.

The library was obtained by the immunoSEQ multiplex PCR assay. In most patients, genomic DNA was isolated using the Qiagen DNeasy Blood and Tissue Kit and sent frozen to Adaptive Biotechnologies for TCR sequencing. Adaptive Biotechnologies carried out high-throughput TCR-beta CDR3 sequencing of genomic DNA for most patients. The published analysis was carried out like this. Adaptive's ImmunoSEQ software supplied the TCR sequencing data for around 17 patients, while MiXCR and VDJtools were used to process a few other patients. CD4 versus CD8 sorting errors were corrected by removing sequences found in both subsets at a frequency ratio below 5:1. CDR3 nucleotide sequences shared by donor and recipient were removed because the origin of these sequences could not be assigned. To be classed as alloreactive, a clone needed at least 2-fold expansion over unstimulated cells and a minimum CFSE-low frequency of 0.002% (template counts) or 0.001% (read counts). Clones were considered mappable if detected in sequenced pre-transplant spleen, lymph node, or MLR CFSE-low populations of the donor or recipient. Cumulative frequency of alloreactive clones was calculated as a percentage of all sequences weighted by copy number. TCRdb took this table from immuneACCESS and kept in-frame rearrangements with V and J called. Such tables lack part of the clones; where checked against another copy, unresolved V genes explain under half of the gap, and the rest is unexplained. The V and J calls and clone size come from that table; D and trimming were worked out from the DNA. The sample contains 73,000 or so clones, around 90% of them found a single time. In total, the top ten clones hold roughly 4% of the sample.

Taken with the paper, the label for time point translates to: cells obtained before transplantation from donor or recipient. CD3+CD4+ and CD3+CD8+ populations were FACS-sorted from unstimulated pre-transplant donor and recipient cells taken from spleen or lymph nodes. The material was unstimulated CD8+ T cells sorted from spleen or lymph node cells, obtained before transplant. The chain couples TRBV7-6 to TRBJ2-1; 7 bases in the middle match TRBD1. The receptor comes from a human donor who was the organ donor for an intestinal transplant. The nucleotide sequence reads TGTGCCAGCAGCTTGGCAGGGGGTCGGGATGAGCAGTTCTTC. This yields the protein CASSLAGGRDEQFF.